The T cell receptor (beta chain) under discussion was sequenced for a study of T cell responses to AZD1222 COVID-19 vaccine. Study observations and caveats: A rise in Spike-specific TCR breadth and depth followed two AZD1222 doses.

Regarding this clone: The antigen remains undetermined.

Using immunoSEQ multiplex PCR, the repertoire was profiled, and TCRdb retains in-frame clones only, with some absent. The data contain 65,000 to 85,000 clones, 85% to 95% of them singletons. Germline V gene lookup returns CDR1 MNHEY and CDR2 SVGAGI. V was trimmed by 6 bases and J by 3 bases, leaving 8 bases between them. The CDR3 covers 12 residues. This receptor was obtained from an adult in good health. The chain combines TRBV6-5 with TRBJ1-1; D gene unclear. Sequencing used peripheral blood, obtained on day 0 of AZD1222 vaccination. The CDR3 loop is CASRRWDTEAFF. DNA for the CDR3: TGTGCCAGCAGGCGGTGGGACACTGAAGCTTTCTTT.